The rows below give T cell receptor beta chains drawn from one sample of a study of OX40 agonist ivuxolimab in advanced cancers. Sequenced by immunoSEQ multiplex PCR; TCRdb stores in-frame clones only, minus some. Among about 73,000 clones, 90% were seen once, and the ten largest hold 0.5% to 0.55%. The material sequenced was CD4+ or CD8+ T cells sorted from blood, taken in a trial of the OX40 agonist ivuxolimab. The receptors stem from an adult with an advanced solid tumor such as melanoma, head and neck, liver or kidney cancer. Both conserved end residues are part of each CDR3. Each record gives: J gene, V gene, D gene, clone size, CDR3 DNA, CDR3 protein. A D gene is named only where the DNA matches it firmly. Not every row has a clone size; where given, it reads once, few, many or a size class.

TRBJ1-2 | TRBV28 | NA | NA | TGTGCCAGCAGGATTTTGGATGGCTACACCTTC | CASRILDGYTF
TRBJ2-7 | TRBV6-5 | NA | NA | TGTGCCAGCAGTTTGGGGTTTCGTGAGCAGTACTTC | CASSLGFREQYF
TRBJ2-3 | TRBV30 | TRBD1 | NA | TGTGCCTGGAGCCCCGGACAGGGAATACCAGATACGCAGTATTTT | CAWSPGQGIPDTQYF
TRBJ2-3 | TRBV19 | TRBD2 | once | TGTGCCAGTAGCCCCGGGACTAGCGCAAGCACAGATACGCAGTATTTT | CASSPGTSASTDTQYF
TRBJ1-1 | TRBV20-1 | NA | NA | TGCAGTGTTTCTGGCCAGGGTGAAGCTTTCTTT | CSVSGQGEAFF
TRBJ2-7 | TRBV7-8 | TRBD1 | few | TGTGCCAGCAGCTACAGGACAGGGGCGTTCTACGAGCAGTACTTC | CASSYRTGAFYEQYF
TRBJ2-1 | TRBV7-8 | NA | once | TGTGCCAGCAGCTTAGCAAACCGGGACAACCAGTTCTTC | CASSLANRDNQFF
TRBJ2-7 | TRBV20-1 | NA | NA | TGCAGTGCCGAGGGGGCCTACGAGCAGTACTTC | CSAEGAYEQYF
TRBJ1-3 | TRBV29-1 | TRBD1 | NA | TGCAGCGTTGCGTTCGGACAGGGAGAAACCATATATTTT | CSVAFGQGETIYF
TRBJ2-2 | TRBV28 | NA | NA | TGTGCCAGCGAGACAGCGAACACCGGGGAGCTGTTTTTT | CASETANTGELFF
TRBJ1-1 | TRBV11-2 | NA | NA | TGTGCCAGCAGCGTCGGGGGGGTAGGGCAGGGATTT | CASSVGGVGQGF
TRBJ2-1 | TRBV7-2 | TRBD2 | NA | TGTGCCAGCAGCTTAGCCCGGTATAGCGGGAGGGCCGGGGATGAGCAGTTCTTC | CASSLARYSGRAGDEQFF
TRBJ2-3 | TRBV15 | NA | NA | TGTGCCACCAGAAACGGGCCCACAGATACGCAGTATTTT | CATRNGPTDTQYF
TRBJ1-3 | TRBV7-2 | NA | NA | TGTGCCAGCAGCCACCAGACAGCGACTGGAAACACCATATATTTT | CASSHQTATGNTIYF
TRBJ2-3 | TRBV30 | TRBD2 | NA | TGTGCCTGGAGTCCACTGACTAGCGGCACAGATACGCAGTATTTT | CAWSPLTSGTDTQYF
TRBJ1-4 | TRBV4-2 | TRBD1 | NA | TGTGCCAGCAGCCGAGGACAGGGGCGGGAAAAACTGTTTTTT | CASSRGQGREKLFF
TRBJ1-5 | TRBV7-2 | NA | few | TGTGCCAGCAGCTTAAGGACCAATCAGCCCCAGCATTTT | CASSLRTNQPQHF
TRBJ2-7 | TRBV27 | NA | NA | TGTGCCAGCAGTCGCATTTATCAGGACTCCCACCCTAGGGAGCAGTACTTC | CASSRIYQDSHPREQYF
TRBJ1-3 | TRBV6-5 | NA | NA | TGTGCCAGCAGTTACTCGAGCAGGGAAAACACCATATATTTT | CASSYSSRENTIYF
TRBJ2-5 | TRBV5-1 | NA | NA | TGCGCCAGCAGCTTGGCGTCAGGGGAGACCCAGTACTTC | CASSLASGETQYF
TRBJ2-7 | TRBV7-8 | NA | NA | TGTGCCAGCAGCTCGTTAAGAGGCAGAAGCTACGAGCAGTACTTC | CASSSLRGRSYEQYF
TRBJ1-5 | TRBV28 | NA | NA | TGTGCCAGCAGCCCCGGGGTTAGGGTGGATCAGCCCCAGCATTTT | CASSPGVRVDQPQHF
TRBJ2-7 | TRBV6-5 | NA | NA | TGTGCCAGCAGTTCAGGAAGGGCCTCCTACGAGCAGTACTTC | CASSSGRASYEQYF
TRBJ2-5 | TRBV7-8 | NA | NA | TGTGCCAGCAGCTTAGAAAGGTTGGACGGGGGTGAATTTGAGACCCAGTACTTC | CASSLERLDGGEFETQYF
TRBJ1-5 | TRBV7-8 | NA | NA | TGTGCCAGCAGCTTAGAGGGATGGGGCAATCAGCCCCAGCATTTT | CASSLEGWGNQPQHF
TRBJ2-7 | TRBV9 | TRBD2 | NA | TGTGCCAGCAGCGTAGGTGGGACTAGCGTCACCTACGAGCAGTACTTC | CASSVGGTSVTYEQYF
TRBJ2-3 | TRBV6-5 | NA | NA | TGTGCCAGCAGGGAGCTTCCAGATACGCAGTATTTT | CASRELPDTQYF
TRBJ2-1 | TRBV6-6 | NA | NA | TGTGCCAGCAGTTACTCGCCCGTAAGTGAGCAGTTCTTC | CASSYSPVSEQFF
TRBJ2-1 | TRBV7-3 | TRBD1 | NA | TGTGCCAGCAGCCCCCACAGGGGTTCCTACAATGAGCAGTTCTTC | CASSPHRGSYNEQFF
TRBJ2-3 | TRBV5-4 | TRBD2 | NA | TGTGCCAGCAGCCGTGGAGTAGCGGGAGTCACAGATACGCAGTATTTT | CASSRGVAGVTDTQYF
TRBJ2-1 | TRBV5-1 | NA | NA | TGCGCCAGCTCGCGGTTTGGCCCCTACAATGAGCAGTTCTTC | CASSRFGPYNEQFF
TRBJ2-1 | TRBV5-1 | TRBD2 | NA | TGCGCCAGCAGCTGGCCTAGCGGGAAGACCTACAATGAGCAGTTCTTC | CASSWPSGKTYNEQFF
TRBJ2-1 | TRBV11-3 | NA | NA | TGTGCCAGCAGCTCCTCCAACGGCGAAAATGAGCAGTTCTTC | CASSSSNGENEQFF
TRBJ2-2 | TRBV5-1 | NA | NA | TGCGCCAGCAGCTTGGATGGGGGGGGCGCCGGGGAGCTGTTTTTT | CASSLDGGGAGELFF
TRBJ2-4 | TRBV4-2 | NA | NA | TGTGCCAGCAGCCAAGAATACGGGAGCGAGGACATTCAGTACTTC | CASSQEYGSEDIQYF
TRBJ2-2 | TRBV9 | TRBD2 | NA | TGTGCCAGCAGCCCCCGGACTAGCGGGTTCGCGAACACCGGGGAGCTGTTTTTT | CASSPRTSGFANTGELFF
TRBJ1-2 | TRBV7-2 | NA | NA | TGTGCCAGCAGCTTAGGAACAGGGTCGCGGGGCTACACCTTC | CASSLGTGSRGYTF
TRBJ2-7 | TRBV19 | TRBD2 | NA | TGTGCCAGTAGTATAGCAGCGGGGGGCTACGAGCAGTACTTC | CASSIAAGGYEQYF
TRBJ1-2 | TRBV6-1 | NA | NA | TGTGCCAGCAGTGATACCCCGGAAATTAACTATGGCTACACCTTC | CASSDTPEINYGYTF
TRBJ2-5 | TRBV7-9 | NA | NA | TGTGCCAGCAGCTTAGAGGCCCGGCCCCAGACCCAGTACTTC | CASSLEARPQTQYF
TRBJ2-1 | TRBV7-9 | NA | NA | TGTGCCAGCAGCTCGTGGACTTCTCGCTCCTACAATGAGCAGTTCTTC | CASSSWTSRSYNEQFF
TRBJ2-7 | TRBV5-6 | TRBD2 | NA | TGTGCCAGCAGCGGTATACTAGCGGGATTGAGAGAGCAGTACTTC | CASSGILAGLREQYF
TRBJ1-1 | TRBV6-5 | NA | NA | TGTGCCAGCAGTTACAGGGGTGTGAACACTGAAGCTTTCTTT | CASSYRGVNTEAFF
TRBJ1-5 | TRBV19 | TRBD1 | NA | TGTGCCATTGGACAGGGGCGAGATCAGCCCCAGCATTTT | CAIGQGRDQPQHF
TRBJ1-1 | TRBV18 | NA | few | TGTGCCAGCTCACCCCAGGGGAACACTGAAGCTTTCTTT | CASSPQGNTEAFF